This T cell receptor beta chain was recovered during a study of T cells in Graves' hyperthyroidism and ophthalmopathy. TCR beta CDR3 region amplification was performed from RNA transcripts. In the first-round RT-PCR of the TCR CDR3, the HTBI primer set was used. A single record per CDR3 protein comes from TCRdb applying MiXCR to the multiplex PCR reads. Among about 520,000 distinct CDR3 sequences, around a quarter were seen once, and the ten largest hold 10% to 12%. Ophthalmopathy in the patients scored at least 3 on Clinical Activity Score and at least 4 on NOSPECS grade, lasting under 3 months. Uncontrolled infection, other autoimmune disease, pregnancy or lactation excluded patients. From more than 9 ml of fresh peripheral blood, PBMCs were isolated. This TCR came from a woman aged 25 to 39 with Graves' ophthalmopathy. The specimen sequenced was blood.

The DNA of the CDR3 is TGTGCCAGCAGCTTGGGCGGTAGTCTGGAGACCCAGTACTTC. Translation gives CASSLGGSLETQYF. The rearrangement joins TRBV11-2 to TRBJ2-5; D is ambiguous. V was cut by 3 bases and J by 5 bases, with 13 bases left in between. Germline V gene data show CDR1 as SGHAT and CDR2 as FQNNGV. CDR3 length equals 14 residues.